The T cell receptor (beta chain) under discussion was sequenced for a study of T cell changes during pregnancy in multiple sclerosis. Germline assignment: CDR1 SGHNT and CDR2 YENEEA. Trimming pared 1 base from V and 2 bases from J, leaving 17 bases between. The CDR3 has 17 amino acids. The repertoire was sequenced with immunoSEQ multiplex PCR; TCRdb's copy has only in-frame clones and lacks some. Of about 61,000 clones listed, 85% to 90% are singletons. This chain links TRBV11-3 with TRBJ1-2, with a weak D call TRBD1 (5 bases). The sample here was peripheral blood, taken in the first trimester of pregnancy. This TCR derives from a female donor in good health, enrolled as a control in a pregnancy study. The CDR3 sequence: CASSLVAGPGPNYGYTF. In nucleotides, the CDR3 is TGTGCCAGCAGCTTAGTAGCTGGCCCAGGGCCCAACTATGGCTACACCTTC.